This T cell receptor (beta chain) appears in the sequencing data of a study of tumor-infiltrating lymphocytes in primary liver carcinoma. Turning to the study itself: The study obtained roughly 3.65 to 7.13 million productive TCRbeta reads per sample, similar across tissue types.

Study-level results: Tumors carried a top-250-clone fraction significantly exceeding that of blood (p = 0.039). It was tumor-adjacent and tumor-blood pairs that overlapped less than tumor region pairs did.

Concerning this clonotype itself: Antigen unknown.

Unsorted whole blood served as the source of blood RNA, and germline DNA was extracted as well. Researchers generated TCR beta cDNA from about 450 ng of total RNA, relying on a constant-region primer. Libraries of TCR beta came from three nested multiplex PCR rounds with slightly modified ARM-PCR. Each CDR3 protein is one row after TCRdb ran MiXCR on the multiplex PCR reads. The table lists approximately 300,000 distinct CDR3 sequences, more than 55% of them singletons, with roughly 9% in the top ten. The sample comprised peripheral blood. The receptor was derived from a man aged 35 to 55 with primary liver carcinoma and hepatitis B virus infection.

In DNA form, the CDR3 reads TGTGCCAGCAGCTTGAGGGGGACCACATACACAGATACGCAGTATTTT. This encodes CASSLRGTTYTDTQYF. This chain uses TRBV5-5 with TRBJ2-3; weak D call: TRBD1 (6 bases). Looked up from germline, CDR1 is SGHKS and CDR2 is YYEKEE (reference sequence). The CDR3 extends over 16 amino acids. V was trimmed by 1 base and J by 2 bases, leaving 14 bases between them.